Below are 9 T cell receptor beta chains sequenced from a single sample in a study of T cells in Graves' hyperthyroidism and ophthalmopathy. Amplified TCR beta CDR3 regions derived from RNA transcripts. HTBI primers drove first-round RT-PCR of the TCR CDR3. TCRdb redid the calling of the multiplex PCR reads with MiXCR, one entry per CDR3 protein. The data contain a few hundred thousand distinct CDR3 sequences, less than 20% of them singletons. The sample taken for sequencing was blood. The receptors were sampled from a woman in her twenties or thirties with Graves' hyperthyroidism.

This clonotype has a handful of counts. The genes are TRBV27 and TRBJ1-2; 7 nucleotides align to TRBD1. This CDR3 is built from 15 residues. The V segment lost 4 bases and the J segment 4 bases; nucleotides outside the gene matches: 9. In germline, CDR1 is MNHEY, CDR2 SMNVEV (reference sequence). DNA of the CDR3: TGTGCCAGCAGTTCCCACAGGGGTCTAGGCTATGGCTACACCTTC. Its protein product is CASSSHRGLGYGYTF.

Ten or more counts support this clonotype. The V gene is TRBV14, the J gene TRBJ2-2; TRBD2 matches 7 bases. With V trimmed by 5 bases and J by 4 bases, 4 bases remained unmatched. The CDR3 has 14 residues. Germline loops: CDR1 SGHDN, CDR2 FVKESK. CDR3 in amino acids: CASSYTSATGELFF. Here the CDR3 DNA reads TGTGCCAGCAGCTACACTAGCGCCACCGGGGAGCTGTTTTTT.

The rearrangement links TRBV7-9 to TRBJ2-2; D assignment may be TRBD1 or TRBD2 (5 bases each). The CDR3 spans 15 residues. Germline V gene sequence: CDR1 SEHNR, CDR2 FQNEAQ (reference sequence). The V end was cut by 3 bases, the J end by 1 base, with 9 bases between. The CDR3 reads CASSLQGVNTGELFF. CDR3 DNA: TGTGCCAGCAGCTTGCAGGGAGTGAACACCGGGGAGCTGTTTTTT.

In its sample, this clonotype was seen many times. The chain recombines TRBV6-2 or TRBV6-3 with TRBJ2-7, with D tentatively TRBD1 or TRBD2 (5 bases each). The CDR3 spans 13 residues. Trimming stripped 6 bases from V and 6 bases from J, with 15 bases between. CDR1 is MNHEY, CDR2 SVGEGT, per germline. The CDR3 spells CASRTDGGGEQYF. CDR3 bases: TGTGCCAGCAGGACAGATGGTGGAGGCGAGCAGTACTTC.

This rearrangement joins TRBV9 to TRBJ2-7; D remains unclear. Trimming removed 0 bases at V and 0 bases at J, with 7 bases between. The CDR3 is 14 residues long. CDR1 SGDLS and CDR2 YYNGEE come from the germline V gene. CDR3 residues: CASSVGDLSYEQYF. The CDR3 bases are TGTGCCAGCAGCGTAGGAGACCTCTCCTACGAGCAGTACTTC.

This clonotype appeared many times. The rearrangement links TRBV5-1 to TRBJ1-2; 7 positions agree with TRBD1. The CDR3 has 16 amino acids. The germline gives CDR1 SGHRS, CDR2 YFSETQ. Losses at the gene ends were 1 base for V and 7 bases for J; bases not matched to a gene: 13. Written as DNA, the CDR3 is TGCGCCAGCAGCTTGTCGACAGGGAGGGGGGAATTTGGCTACACCTTC. Amino acids: CASSLSTGRGEFGYTF.

There are many counts of this clonotype. The chain is built from TRBV2 and TRBJ1-5; D remains ambiguous. The CDR3 has 14 residues. Trimming shortened V by 7 bases and J by 4 bases, and 14 bases separated the two germline ends. CDR1 is SNHLY, CDR2 FYNNEI, per germline. This chain's CDR3 is CASTLNPSNQPQHF. DNA of the CDR3: TGTGCCAGCACCCTTAACCCCTCGAATCAGCCCCAGCATTTT.

This clonotype has at least ten counts. The V call is TRBV30, the J call TRBJ1-1; D gene uncertain. Germline lookup yields CDR1 GTSNPN and CDR2 SVGIG (reference sequence). This CDR3 spans 13 amino acids. V was trimmed by 0 bases and J by 1 base, leaving 6 bases between them. In DNA form, the CDR3 reads TGTGCCTGGAGTGTATCCTCGAACACTGAAGCTTTCTTT. Translated, it gives CAWSVSSNTEAFF.

This clonotype was seen at least ten times. The CDR3 bases are TGTGCCAGCAGCCAAGACGAGGGGGTCTATGGCTACACCTTC. As protein: CASSQDEGVYGYTF. V and J are TRBV3-1 and TRBJ1-2; possible D gene TRBD1, 6 bases. CDR1 and CDR2 (germline): LGHDT, YNNKEL (reference sequence). The CDR3 loop spans 14 amino acids. V lost 0 bases to trimming and J lost 4 bases, with 9 bases between them.